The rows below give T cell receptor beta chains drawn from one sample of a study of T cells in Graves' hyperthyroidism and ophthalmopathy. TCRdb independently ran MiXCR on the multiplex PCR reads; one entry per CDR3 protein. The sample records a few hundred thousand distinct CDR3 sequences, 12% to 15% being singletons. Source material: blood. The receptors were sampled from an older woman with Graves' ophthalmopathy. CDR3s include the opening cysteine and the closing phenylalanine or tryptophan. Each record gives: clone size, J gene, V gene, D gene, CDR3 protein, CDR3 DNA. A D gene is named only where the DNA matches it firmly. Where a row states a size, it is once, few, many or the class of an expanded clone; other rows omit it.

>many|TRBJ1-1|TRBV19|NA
CASSIGGRRETNTEAFF
TGTGCCAGTAGTATAGGGGGGCGGAGAGAGACGAACACTGAAGCTTTCTTT
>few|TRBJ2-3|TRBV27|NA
CASSTRIKDTQYF
TGTGCCAGCAGTACACGAATTAAGGATACGCAGTATTTT
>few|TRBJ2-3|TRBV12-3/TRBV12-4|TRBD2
CASSSLLADHTDTQYF
TGTGCCAGCAGCTCTCTACTAGCGGATCACACAGATACGCAGTATTTT
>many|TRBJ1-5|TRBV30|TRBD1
CAWRGQFNQPQHF
TGTGCCTGGAGGGGACAGTTTAATCAGCCCCAGCATTTT
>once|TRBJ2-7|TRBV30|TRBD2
CAWSRGRAAYEQYF
TGTGCCTGGAGTCGGGGGAGGGCCGCCTACGAGCAGTACTTC
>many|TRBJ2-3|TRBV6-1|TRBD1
CASSEGQGRSTDTQYF
TGTGCCAGCAGTGAAGGACAGGGTCGGAGCACAGATACGCAGTATTTT
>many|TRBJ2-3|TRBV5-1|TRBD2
CASSSGTSRTDTQYF
TGCGCCAGCAGCTCCGGGACTAGCCGCACAGATACGCAGTATTTT
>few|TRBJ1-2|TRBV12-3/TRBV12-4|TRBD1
CASTRTGNANYGYTF
TGTGCCAGCACCCGGACAGGGAACGCTAACTATGGCTACACCTTC
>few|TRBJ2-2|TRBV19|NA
CASSIGLGGELFF
TGTGCCAGTAGTATTGGGCTCGGCGGGGAGCTGTTTTTT
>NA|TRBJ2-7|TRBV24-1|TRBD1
CATSVTGGYEQYF
TGTGCCACCAGTGTAACAGGGGGCTACGAGCAGTACTTC
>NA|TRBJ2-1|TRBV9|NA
CASSVEGGWASEQFF
TGTGCCAGCAGCGTAGAGGGGGGATGGGCATCCGAGCAGTTCTTC
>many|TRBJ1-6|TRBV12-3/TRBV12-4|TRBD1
CASSRRTGGGSPLHF
TGTGCCAGCAGTCGCCGAACAGGGGGCGGGTCACCCCTCCACTTT
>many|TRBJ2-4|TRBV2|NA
CASSDGVGKNIQYF
TGTGCCAGCAGTGATGGGGTCGGCAAAAACATTCAGTACTTC
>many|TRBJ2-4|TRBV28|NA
CASSLLTENIQYF
TGTGCCAGCAGTTTATTGACAGAAAACATTCAGTACTTC
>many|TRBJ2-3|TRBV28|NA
CASSLLSPDTQYF
TGTGCCAGCAGTTTATTGTCGCCAGATACGCAGTATTTT
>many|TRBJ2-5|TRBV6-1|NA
CASSEAPGWGQETQYF
TGTGCCAGCAGTGAAGCTCCGGGGTGGGGCCAAGAGACCCAGTACTTC
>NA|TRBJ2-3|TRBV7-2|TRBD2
CASSPPTSITDTQYF
TGTGCCAGCAGCCCGCCGACTAGCATCACAGATACGCAGTATTTT
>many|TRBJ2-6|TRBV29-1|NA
CSVTSGANVLTF
TGCAGCGTTACATCTGGGGCCAACGTCCTGACTTTC
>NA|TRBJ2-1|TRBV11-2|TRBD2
CASSWPGLAGGDSYNEQFF
TGTGCCAGCAGCTGGCCGGGACTAGCGGGAGGGGATTCCTACAATGAGCAGTTCTTC
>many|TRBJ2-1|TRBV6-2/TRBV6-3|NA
CASTLMRTDEQFF
TGTGCCAGCACTTTGATGCGGACCGATGAGCAGTTCTTC
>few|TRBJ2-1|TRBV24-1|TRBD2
CATGAGGHYNEQFF
TGTGCCACCGGGGCGGGAGGGCACTACAATGAGCAGTTCTTC
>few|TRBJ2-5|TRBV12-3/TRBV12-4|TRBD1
CASRDRGRRETQYF
TGTGCCTCCCGGGACAGGGGGCGCCGAGAGACCCAGTACTTC
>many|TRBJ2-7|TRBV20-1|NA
CSAREQVYEQYF
TGCAGTGCTAGGGAACAGGTTTACGAGCAGTACTTC
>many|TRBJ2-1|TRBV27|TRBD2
CASSFPLAVHYNEQFF
TGTGCCAGCAGTTTCCCTCTAGCGGTTCATTACAATGAGCAGTTCTTC
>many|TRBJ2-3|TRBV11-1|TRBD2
CASSLLAASTDTQYF
TGTGCCAGCAGTCTACTAGCGGCTAGCACAGATACGCAGTATTTT
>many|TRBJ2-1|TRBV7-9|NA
CASSLGHNEQFF
TGTGCCAGCAGCTTGGGCCACAATGAGCAGTTCTTC
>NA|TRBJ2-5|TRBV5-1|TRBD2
CASSRGGSETQYF
TGCGCCAGCAGCCGGGGGGGATCGGAGACCCAGTACTTC
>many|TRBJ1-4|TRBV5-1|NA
CASSLTGLATNEKLFF
TGCGCCAGCAGCTTGACAGGGCTTGCAACTAATGAAAAACTGTTTTTT
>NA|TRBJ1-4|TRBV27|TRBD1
CASSLRSGTDNEKLFF
TGTGCCAGCAGTCTCCGTTCCGGGACAGATAATGAAAAACTGTTTTTT
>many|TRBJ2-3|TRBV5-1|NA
CASSWRWSTDTQYF
TGCGCCAGCAGCTGGAGGTGGTCCACAGATACGCAGTATTTT
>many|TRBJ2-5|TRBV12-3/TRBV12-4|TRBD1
CASSEGTGGTQYF
TGTGCCAGCAGCGAGGGGACAGGCGGGACCCAGTACTTC
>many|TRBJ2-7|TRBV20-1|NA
CSARDLTRRGHYEQYF
TGCAGTGCTAGAGATCTGACTAGGAGGGGCCACTACGAGCAGTACTTC
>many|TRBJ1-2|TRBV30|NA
CAWTPLGAANYGYTF
TGTGCCTGGACCCCCTTGGGGGCTGCTAACTATGGCTACACCTTC
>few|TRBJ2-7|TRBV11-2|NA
CASGEVRGTYEQYF
TGTGCCAGCGGAGAAGTCAGGGGAACCTACGAGCAGTACTTC
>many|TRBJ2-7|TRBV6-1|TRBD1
CASTLRRPGQGGINEQYF
TGTGCCAGCACCTTACGGAGGCCGGGACAGGGGGGGATCAACGAGCAGTACTTC
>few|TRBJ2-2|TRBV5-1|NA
CASTQGSTGELFF
TGCGCCAGCACCCAGGGATCCACCGGGGAGCTGTTTTTT